The table lists the clone carrying this T cell receptor (beta chain) with a few counts. As yet, its antigen is unknown. These data are taken from a study of T-cell memory formation after mild COVID-19. MiXCR was run by TCRdb on the 5' RACE reads, yielding one entry per CDR3 protein. Of about 400,000 distinct CDR3 sequences listed, roughly a quarter are singletons. With 5 bases removed from V and 5 bases from J, the gap between germline ends came to 16 bases. The CDR3 length is 14 residues. General study findings and limits: In second-wave clones peaking day 37, SARS-CoV-2 specificity remained unconfirmed. Researchers report contracting CD4+ clones mostly in CM and EM, with CD8+ clones in EMRA. Balance between CD4 and CD8 was seen in clones contracting day 15 to 85, and a CD4+ lean was seen in later expanders. Pre-infection memory held some responding clones, suggesting pre-existing cross-reactive T cells responded.

This chain links TRBV12-3 or TRBV12-4 with TRBJ2-7, with unresolved D. This sequence originates from an adult woman who had mild COVID-19 (a few samples of this study predate the infection). Cell type and time point are not known. Input material: PBMCs or a T cell subset sorted from them (not recorded which). In nucleotides, the CDR3 is TGTGCCAGCAGTCAATACCCGGGTTCCGACGAGCAGTACTTC. Protein sequence: CASSQYPGSDEQYF.